This TCR beta chain derives from a study of cytomegalovirus exposure and HLA in healthy donors. Study-level points and caveats: The only immune exposure information that was available was CMV serostatus.

Amplification used 60 Vbeta primers and 13 Jbeta primers. Sequencing used immunoSEQ multiplex PCR; TCRdb keeps in-frame clones, though not all of them. This sample has approximately 190,000 clones; around 83% occur once, and the top ten carry under 2%. The donors comprised healthy bone marrow donors. This clone appeared a single time. The target antigen is unknown. Trimming shortened V by 6 bases and J by 3 bases, and 12 bases separated the two germline ends. CDR1 is MNHNS, CDR2 SASEGT, per germline. This CDR3 is 13 amino acids long. Sequencing was performed on PBMCs. This receptor was identified in a man aged 40-50 years in good health and CMV-seropositive. J is TRBJ2-7 and V is TRBV6-1; D is possibly TRBD1 (5 bases). The CDR3 nucleotides read TGTGCCAGCAGAGACAGCGCTTACTACGAGCAGTACTTC. Translation gives CASRDSAYYEQYF.